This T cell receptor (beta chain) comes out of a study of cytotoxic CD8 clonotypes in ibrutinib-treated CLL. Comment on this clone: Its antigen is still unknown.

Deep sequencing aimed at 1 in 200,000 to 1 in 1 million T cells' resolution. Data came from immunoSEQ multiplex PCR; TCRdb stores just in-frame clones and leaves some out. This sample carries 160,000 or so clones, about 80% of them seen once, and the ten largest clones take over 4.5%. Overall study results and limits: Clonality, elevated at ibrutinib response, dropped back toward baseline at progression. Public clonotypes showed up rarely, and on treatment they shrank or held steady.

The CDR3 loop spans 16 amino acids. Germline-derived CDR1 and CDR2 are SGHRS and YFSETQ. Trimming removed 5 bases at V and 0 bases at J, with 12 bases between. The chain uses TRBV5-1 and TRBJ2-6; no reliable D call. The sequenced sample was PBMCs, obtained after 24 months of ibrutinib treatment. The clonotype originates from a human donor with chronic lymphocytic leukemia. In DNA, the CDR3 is TGCGCCAGCAGTCTAGACGGAAACTCTGGGGCCAACGTCCTGACTTTC. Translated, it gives CASSLDGNSGANVLTF. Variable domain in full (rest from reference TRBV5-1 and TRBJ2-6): KAGVTQTPRYLIKTRGQQVTLSCSPISGHRSVSWYQQTPGQGLQFLFEYFSETQRNKGNFPGRFSGRQFSNSRSEMNVSTLELGDSALYLCASSLDGNSGANVLTFGAGSRLTVL.